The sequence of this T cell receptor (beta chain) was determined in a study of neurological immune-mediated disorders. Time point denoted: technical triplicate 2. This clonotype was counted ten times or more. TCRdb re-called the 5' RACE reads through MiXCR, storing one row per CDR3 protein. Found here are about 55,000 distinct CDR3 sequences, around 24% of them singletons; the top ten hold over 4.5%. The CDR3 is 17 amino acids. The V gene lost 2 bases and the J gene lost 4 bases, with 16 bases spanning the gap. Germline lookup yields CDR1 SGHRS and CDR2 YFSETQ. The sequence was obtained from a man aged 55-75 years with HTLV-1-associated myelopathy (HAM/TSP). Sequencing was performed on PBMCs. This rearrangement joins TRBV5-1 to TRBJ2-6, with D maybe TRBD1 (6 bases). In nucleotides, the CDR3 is TGCGCCAGCAGCTTCGGGACAAGAGGATCCGGGGCCAACGTCCTGACTTTC. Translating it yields CASSFGTRGSGANVLTF. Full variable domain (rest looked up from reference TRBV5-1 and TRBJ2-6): KAGVTQTPRYLIKTRGQQVTLSCSPISGHRSVSWYQQTPGQGLQFLFEYFSETQRNKGNFPGRFSGRQFSNSRSEMNVSTLELGDSALYLCASSFGTRGSGANVLTFGAGSRLTVL.